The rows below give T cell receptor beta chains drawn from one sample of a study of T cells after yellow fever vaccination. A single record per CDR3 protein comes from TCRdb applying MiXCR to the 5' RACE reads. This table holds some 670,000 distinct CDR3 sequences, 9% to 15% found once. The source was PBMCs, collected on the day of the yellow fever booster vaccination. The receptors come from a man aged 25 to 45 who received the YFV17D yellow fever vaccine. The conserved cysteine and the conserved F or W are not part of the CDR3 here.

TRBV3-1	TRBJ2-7	ASSQVGQSSYKQY
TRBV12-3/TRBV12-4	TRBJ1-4	ASTPRGVREKLF
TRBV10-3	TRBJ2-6	AIFGANVLT
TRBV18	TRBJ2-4	ASSPPWTGPKNIQY
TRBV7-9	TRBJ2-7	ASSGLPLTYEQY
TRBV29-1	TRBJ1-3	SVAGTGGNTIY
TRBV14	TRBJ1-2	ASSQGSALGGYT
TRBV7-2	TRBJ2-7	ASTKGGARSSYEQY
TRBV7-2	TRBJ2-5	ASSFQRMQETQY
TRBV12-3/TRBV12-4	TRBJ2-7	ASSFREERHEQY
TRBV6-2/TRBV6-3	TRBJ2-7	ASSYTGSYEQY
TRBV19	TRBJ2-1	ASSMGQGPYNEQF
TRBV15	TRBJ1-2	ATSRDGTGTGYT
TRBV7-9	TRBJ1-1	ASREGGNTEAF
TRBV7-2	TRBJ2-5	ASSLDGKGTQY
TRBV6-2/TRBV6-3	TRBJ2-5	ASRSGETQY
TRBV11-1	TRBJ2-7	ASSNSSYEQY
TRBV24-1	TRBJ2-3	ATSVRGLGTQY
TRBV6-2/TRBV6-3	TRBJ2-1	ASSGIREQF
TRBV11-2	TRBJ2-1	ASSFVRPIYNEQF
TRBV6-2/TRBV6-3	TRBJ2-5	ASSTPSTQY
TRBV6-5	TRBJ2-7	ASTYTTAGAGSSYEQY
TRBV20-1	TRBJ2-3	SASKKSVWDTQY
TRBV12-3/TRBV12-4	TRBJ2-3	ASSLWTSGVTDTQY
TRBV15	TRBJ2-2	ATSDQGSTGELF
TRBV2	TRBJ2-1	ASRLAVDEQF
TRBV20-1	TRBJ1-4	SARFGGGNEKLF
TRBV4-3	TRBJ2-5	ASSQDRQHKATQY
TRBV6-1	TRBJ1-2	ASSPRGARGQGYT
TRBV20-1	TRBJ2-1	SARDPRVVGKNNEQF